Below, 20 T cell receptor beta chains from the same sample are listed, as sequenced in a study of OX40 agonist ivuxolimab in advanced cancers. Sequenced by immunoSEQ multiplex PCR; TCRdb stores in-frame clones only, minus some. The sample consists of about 54,000 clones, 75% to 90% of them appearing once. Sequencing was performed on CD4+ or CD8+ T cells sorted from blood, taken in a trial of the OX40 agonist ivuxolimab. Every receptor here comes from an adult with an advanced solid tumor such as melanoma, head and neck, liver or kidney cancer.

This chain connects TRBV5-1 to TRBJ2-3; D is ambiguous. This CDR3 contains 16 residues. Trimming stripped 0 bases from V and 0 bases from J, with 11 bases between. Germline V CDR1 and CDR2: SGHRS, YFSETQ. For the CDR3, the DNA is TGCGCCAGCAGCTTGGAGGGCGCACCTAGCACAGATACGCAGTATTTT. This sequence encodes CASSLEGAPSTDTQYF. The variable domain in full, completed from reference TRBV5-1 and TRBJ2-3, reads KAGVTQTPRYLIKTRGQQVTLSCSPISGHRSVSWYQQTPGQGLQFLFEYFSETQRNKGNFPGRFSGRQFSNSRSEMNVSTLELGDSALYLCASSLEGAPSTDTQYFGPGTRLTVL.

This chain uses TRBV7-6 with TRBJ1-3; D is perhaps TRBD1 (5 bases). This CDR3 spans 13 amino acids. Germline CDR1 is SGHVS and CDR2 is FNYEAQ. Trimming removed 3 bases from V and 2 bases from J, with 5 bases in between. The CDR3 spells CASSLGPGNTIYF. The CDR3 DNA follows: TGTGCCAGCAGCTTGGGACCTGGAAACACCATATATTTT.

The chain recombines TRBV2 with TRBJ1-5, with a weak D call TRBD1 (6 bases). CDR3 size: 14 residues. The germline V gene encodes CDR1 SNHLY and CDR2 FYNNEI. V was trimmed by 4 bases and J by 4 bases, leaving 11 bases between them. The CDR3 spells CASSGVDRNQPQHF. The CDR3 DNA reads as TGTGCCAGCAGTGGTGTAGACAGGAATCAGCCCCAGCATTTT. Full variable domain (remainder filled in from reference TRBV2 and TRBJ1-5): EPEVTQTPSHQVTQMGQEVILRCVPISNHLYFYWYRQILGQKVEFLVSFYNNEISEKSEIFDDQFSVERPDGSNFTLKIRSTKLEDSAMYFCASSGVDRNQPQHFGDGTRLSIL.

The chain links TRBV9 to TRBJ2-1, with 9 nucleotides matching TRBD2. Looked up from germline, CDR1 is SGDLS and CDR2 is YYNGEE. The CDR3 is 15 amino acids. V dropped 1 base and J dropped 4; count of bases not matched to a gene: 3. The CDR3 coding sequence is TGTGCCAGCAGCGTAAAGAGCGGGGGGTACAATGAGCAGTTCTTC. Translation: CASSVKSGGYNEQFF.

The chain couples TRBV7-2 to TRBJ2-2; D is uncertain. CDR1 and CDR2 from the germline V gene are SGHTA and FQGNSA. Trimming pared 1 base from V and 5 bases from J, leaving 8 bases between. The CDR3 loop spans 14 amino acids. CDR3 nucleotides: TGTGCCAGCAGCTTAGTCCCAGGTACCGGGGAGCTGTTTTTT. This translates into CASSLVPGTGELFF.

This clone showed up just a few times. This chain uses TRBV29-1 with TRBJ2-5, with 7 bases identical to TRBD2. This CDR3 is built from 14 residues. V lost 6 bases, J lost 3 bases, and 10 bases stayed unmatched. In germline, CDR1 is SQVTM, CDR2 ANQGSEA. For the CDR3, the DNA is TGCAGCGTCTTCTCTTGGGCGGGGGAAGAGACCCAGTACTTC. Residues: CSVFSWAGEETQYF.

In its sample, this clone was seen a few times. V gene TRBV19 combines with J gene TRBJ2-2; weak D call: TRBD1 (6 bases). Germline values: CDR1 LNHDA, CDR2 SQIVND (reference sequence). The CDR3 spans 15 residues. The V end lost 4 bases, the J end lost 6 bases, and 15 bases lay between the germline ends. The CDR3 reads CASSKSGVGSGELFF. As DNA, the CDR3 is TGTGCCAGTAGTAAGTCAGGGGTCGGATCCGGGGAGCTGTTTTTT.

Comments on this clone: In the same sample, other DNA sequences code for this CDR3. The rearrangement joins TRBV5-1 to TRBJ2-2; tentatively, D is TRBD1 (6 bases). This CDR3 contains 15 residues. Trimming pared 5 bases from V and 6 bases from J, leaving 17 bases between. The germline gives CDR1 SGHRS, CDR2 YFSETQ. This CDR3 reads CASRTGQTLPGELFF. As DNA, the CDR3 is TGCGCCAGCAGAACAGGACAGACGTTGCCCGGGGAGCTGTTTTTT.

This clone is judged medium-sized. The chain uses TRBV5-1 and TRBJ2-5, with 7 bases fitting TRBD2. This CDR3 has 15 residues. Germline V CDR1 and CDR2: SGHRS, YFSETQ. Trimming cost V 4 bases and J 2 bases; bases outside gene matches: 8. The CDR3 loop reads CASSQGLLRQETQYF. CDR3 bases: TGCGCCAGCAGCCAGGGACTATTGAGACAAGAGACCCAGTACTTC.

J is TRBJ1-1 and V is TRBV7-3; TRBD1 agrees at 8 bases. The CDR3 has 13 amino acids. Losses at the gene ends were 0 bases for V and 8 bases for J; bases not matched to a gene: 2. The germline V gene encodes CDR1 SGHTA and CDR2 FQGTGA. This CDR3 is CASSLTGTGEAFF. CDR3 DNA sequence: TGTGCCAGCAGCTTAACGGGGACAGGAGAAGCTTTCTTT.

The V gene is TRBV10-2, the J gene TRBJ1-6, with D uncertain. This CDR3 spans 18 amino acids. Between the trimmed V and J ends, which lost 3 bases and 3 bases, there was a span of 18 bases. Germline V gene sequence: CDR1 WSHSY, CDR2 SAAADI. The CDR3 DNA reads TGCGCCAGCAGTGAAAACACCTCAGGCTCCAGCTATAATTCACCCCTCCACTTT. It encodes CASSENTSGSSYNSPLHF.

V is TRBV5-4 and J is TRBJ2-5; no firm D call. This CDR3 contains 13 residues. Germline V CDR1 and CDR2: SGHNT, YYREEE (reference sequence). V lost 0 bases and J lost 2, with 5 bases in between. The CDR3 loop is CASSLGVQETQYF. Here the CDR3 DNA reads TGTGCCAGCAGCTTGGGGGTACAAGAGACCCAGTACTTC.

The chain has TRBV2 and TRBJ2-5; 7 nucleotides match TRBD2. Trimming cost V 5 bases and J 5 bases; bases outside gene matches: 8. From germline, CDR1 is SNHLY and CDR2 FYNNEI. There are 14 residues in the CDR3. The CDR3 region is CASSLSRGGETQYF. CDR3 DNA: TGTGCCAGCAGTCTCTCAAGGGGAGGGGAGACCCAGTACTTC.

The rearrangement links TRBV5-4 to TRBJ1-4; D is unclear. Germline CDR1 SGHNT, CDR2 YYREEE (reference sequence). The CDR3 loop spans 14 amino acids. The V end was cut by 0 bases, the J end by 1 base, with 4 bases between. Here the CDR3 DNA reads TGTGCCAGCAGCTTGGCAGAAACTAATGAAAAACTGTTTTTT. It is translated as CASSLAETNEKLFF. The whole variable domain, remainder taken from reference TRBV5-4 and TRBJ1-4, is ETGVTQSPTHLIKTRGQQVTLRCSSQSGHNTVSWYQQALGQGPQFIFQYYREEENGRGNFPPRFSGLQFPNYSSELNVNALELDDSALYLCASSLAETNEKLFFGSGTQLSVL.

The rearrangement uses TRBV11-2 and TRBJ2-1; 15 bases map to TRBD2. The CDR3 is 14 amino acids. Germline-derived CDR1 and CDR2 are SGHAT and FQNNGV. V shed 0 bases and J 12 bases; nucleotides not matched to a gene: 0. In nucleotides, the CDR3 is TGTGCCAGCAGCTTAGAGGGACTAGCGGGGGGGCAGTTCTTC. This gives the protein CASSLEGLAGGQFF.

This clone was detected a few times. The J gene is TRBJ1-2, the V gene TRBV5-6; D remains ambiguous. The germline gives CDR1 SGHDT, CDR2 YYEEEE. The CDR3 has 14 amino acids. V was trimmed by 3 bases and J by 6 bases, leaving 15 bases between them. CDR3 in DNA: TGTGCCAGCAGCTCAGGACGGAGGTACAATGGCTACACCTTC. Protein: CASSSGRRYNGYTF.

This clone has ten or more counts. V is TRBV19 and J is TRBJ1-6; a possible D gene is TRBD1 (5 bases). There are 17 residues in the CDR3. The V and J ends lost 5 bases and 8 bases respectively, with 22 bases between them. Per the germline V gene, CDR1 is LNHDA and CDR2 is SQIVND (reference sequence). The DNA of the CDR3 is TGTGCCAGTAGTCCCCCCGGGACCGGGTTTTTATATTCACCCCTCCACTTT. Its protein product is CASSPPGTGFLYSPLHF.

The rearrangement links TRBV2 to TRBJ2-3, with D possibly matching TRBD2 (6 bases). Trimming removed 5 bases from V and 4 bases from J, with 16 bases in between. The CDR3 length is 15 residues. The germline CDR1 and CDR2 sequences are SNHLY and FYNNEI. The CDR3 reads CASSRIQRAADTQYF. CDR3 bases: TGTGCCAGCAGTAGAATCCAGCGGGCGGCAGATACGCAGTATTTT.

The chain joins TRBV7-8 to TRBJ2-7, with D perhaps matching TRBD2 (5 bases). CDR1 SGHVS and CDR2 FQNEAQ come from the germline V gene. This CDR3 is built from 16 residues. Trimming stripped 2 bases from V and 0 bases from J, with 14 bases between. CDR3 DNA: TGTGCCAGCAGCTTAAGAGTTAATGAGGGCTCCTACGAGCAGTACTTC. Translated, it gives CASSLRVNEGSYEQYF. The entire variable domain, with the rest obtained from reference TRBV7-8 and TRBJ2-7, is as follows: GAGVSQSPRYKVAKRGQDVALRCDPISGHVSLFWYQQALGQGPEFLTYFQNEAQLDKSGLPSDRFFAERPEGSVSTLKIQRTQQEDSAVYLCASSLRVNEGSYEQYFGPGTRLTVT.

This clone was seen a few times. The V gene is TRBV5-8, the J gene TRBJ2-3; 7 bases map to TRBD2. The V segment lost 0 bases and the J segment 6 bases; nucleotides outside the gene matches: 7. This CDR3 has 15 residues. CDR1 is SGHTS and CDR2 is YDEGEE in the germline V gene. CDR3 sequence: CASSLGGGGRDTQYF. The CDR3 bases are TGTGCCAGCAGCTTGGGCGGCGGGGGACGTGATACGCAGTATTTT.